This is a list of T cell receptor beta chains from one sample in a study of T cells in Graves' hyperthyroidism and ophthalmopathy. TCRdb reprocessed the multiplex PCR reads with MiXCR, giving one entry per CDR3 protein. The sample comprises some 270,000 distinct CDR3 sequences, approximately 13% of which are singletons, and approximately 7.9% rests with the top ten. Sequenced: blood. The receptors were gathered from a woman in her forties with Graves' hyperthyroidism. Each CDR3 is given with its conserved first and last residue. The D gene is left open where the match is weak. Rows give clone size only sometimes, using once, few, many, or a class for an expanded clone.

>TRBD2|TRBJ2-4|many|TRBV12-3/TRBV12-4
CASSRDYSKNIQYF
TGTGCCAGCAGCCGGGACTACTCCAAAAACATTCAGTACTTC
>-|TRBJ1-2|many|TRBV12-3/TRBV12-4
CASSPFPYGYTF
TGTGCCAGCAGTCCCTTCCCCTATGGCTACACCTTC
>-|TRBJ1-1|many|TRBV2
CASSGRDWSEAFF
TGTGCCAGCAGTGGGCGGGACTGGTCTGAAGCTTTCTTT
>-|TRBJ2-1|many|TRBV29-1
CSVKPSYNEQFF
TGCAGCGTTAAACCCTCGTACAATGAGCAGTTCTTC
>-|TRBJ2-1|many|TRBV14
CASSQDSGGSYNEQFF
TGTGCCAGCAGCCAAGATTCAGGTGGCTCCTACAATGAGCAGTTCTTC
>TRBD2|TRBJ2-1|many|TRBV29-1
CSGGGLRGHEQFF
TGCAGCGGGGGGGGACTAAGGGGCCATGAGCAGTTCTTC
>TRBD1|TRBJ1-5|-|TRBV4-1
CASSQGQGTNQPQHF
TGCGCCAGCAGCCAAGGACAGGGGACGAATCAGCCCCAGCATTTT
>TRBD2|TRBJ2-7|many|TRBV3-1
CASSQQTSGVYEQYF
TGTGCCAGCAGCCAACAAACTAGCGGGGTTTATGAGCAGTACTTC
>TRBD2|TRBJ2-5|few|TRBV19
CASSISGTSGQETQYF
TGTGCCAGTAGTATCTCCGGGACTAGCGGACAAGAGACCCAGTACTTC
>-|TRBJ2-2|-|TRBV29-1
CSVIPGLTNTGELFF
TGCAGCGTTATTCCGGGACTTACGAACACCGGGGAGCTGTTTTTT
>-|TRBJ1-5|many|TRBV6-2/TRBV6-3
CASSKPTEPQHF
TGTGCCAGCAGCAAACCCACGGAGCCCCAGCATTTT
>-|TRBJ2-2|few|TRBV6-4
CASSEGPGSNTGELFF
TGTGCCAGCAGTGAGGGTCCGGGATCGAACACCGGGGAGCTGTTTTTT
>-|TRBJ1-2|many|TRBV29-1
CSVEAGAGYTF
TGCAGCGTTGAAGCAGGGGCTGGCTACACCTTC
>-|TRBJ1-5|many|TRBV7-6
CASSEFGQPQHF
TGTGCCAGCAGCGAATTCGGTCAGCCCCAGCATTTT
>-|TRBJ2-2|few|TRBV9
CASSVATHSSRELFF
TGTGCCAGCAGCGTAGCAACACACTCGAGCAGGGAGCTGTTTTTT
>-|TRBJ2-7|few|TRBV19
CASFEQQYF
TGTGCCAGTTTTGAGCAGCAGTACTTC
>TRBD2|TRBJ2-5|many|TRBV11-2
CASSPGLAGGQTQYF
TGTGCCAGCAGCCCGGGACTAGCGGGAGGGCAGACCCAGTACTTC
>-|TRBJ2-7|-|TRBV13
CASSRRSGASSIYEQYF
TGTGCCAGCAGCCGACGTAGTGGCGCTAGCTCCATCTACGAGCAGTACTTC
>-|TRBJ2-7|many|TRBV29-1
CSVFRDGPYEQYF
TGCAGCGTATTCCGGGACGGACCCTACGAGCAGTACTTC
>TRBD1|TRBJ2-3|many|TRBV20-1
CSARQGAFTDTQYF
TGCAGTGCTAGACAGGGGGCCTTCACAGATACGCAGTATTTT
>TRBD1|TRBJ1-1|few|TRBV5-1
CASSPGQRMNTEAFF
TGCGCCAGCAGCCCGGGACAGAGAATGAACACTGAAGCTTTCTTT
>-|TRBJ1-1|-|TRBV28
CASSLPSVNTEAFF
TGTGCCAGCAGTTTACCCTCAGTGAACACTGAAGCTTTCTTT
>-|TRBJ2-7|many|TRBV28
CASSSPTGFYEQYF
TGTGCCAGCAGTTCGCCTACAGGCTTCTACGAGCAGTACTTC
>TRBD2|TRBJ2-5|many|TRBV30
CAWSTMSSGQETQYF
TGTGCCTGGAGTACCATGTCTAGCGGCCAAGAGACCCAGTACTTC
>-|TRBJ2-3|many|TRBV20-1
CSALRPGRSTDTQYF
TGCAGTGCCCTAAGACCCGGGAGAAGCACAGATACGCAGTATTTT
>TRBD1|TRBJ2-7|many|TRBV13
CASSLGGGYYEQYF
TGTGCCAGCAGCTTAGGAGGGGGCTACTACGAGCAGTACTTC
>TRBD1|TRBJ1-6|-|TRBV28
CASRDDLGQGASPLHF
TGTGCCAGCAGAGACGACCTGGGACAGGGGGCTTCACCCCTCCACTTT
>-|TRBJ2-1|few|TRBV18
CASSPQGQQYNEQFF
TGTGCCAGCTCACCACAAGGACAGCAATACAATGAGCAGTTCTTC
>-|TRBJ2-1|many|TRBV7-2
CASSLTPGVGEQFF
TGTGCCAGCAGCTTAACCCCAGGGGTCGGTGAGCAGTTCTTC
>-|TRBJ2-1|-|TRBV11-3
CASSLVGPAGVVF
TGTGCCAGCAGCTTAGTTGGCCCGGCAGGGGTAGTCTTC
>-|TRBJ2-1|many|TRBV24-1
CATSDETEDEQFF
TGTGCCACCAGTGATGAGACAGAAGATGAGCAGTTCTTC
>-|TRBJ1-1|many|TRBV2
CASSIRGLRNTEAFF
TGTGCCAGCAGTATCAGGGGCCTCCGGAACACTGAAGCTTTCTTT
>TRBD2|TRBJ2-3|-|TRBV19
CASSAGRAIDTQYF
TGTGCCAGTAGCGCGGGGAGGGCCATAGATACGCAGTATTTT
>-|TRBJ1-2|many|TRBV28
CASSLTAPGYGYTF
TGTGCCAGCAGTTTGACGGCGCCTGGCTATGGCTACACCTTC